The clone carrying this TCR beta chain occurred a few times. The data stem from a study of T cells in Graves' hyperthyroidism and ophthalmopathy. The TCR beta CDR3 regions underwent amplification using RNA transcripts as the source. The TCR CDR3 first-round RT-PCR relied on the HTBI primer set. TCRdb ran MiXCR on the multiplex PCR reads and lists one entry per CDR3 protein. The sample contains more than 450,000 distinct CDR3 sequences, about 20% of which appear only once. The TCR sequence derives from a man between 35 and 55 years old with Graves' ophthalmopathy. Sequencing was carried out using blood.

CDR3 coding DNA: TGCGCCAGCAGCTTGGCGGGACACGGCGCCTACGAGCAGTACTTC. It specifies CASSLAGHGAYEQYF. This chain joins TRBV5-1 and TRBJ2-7, with D possibly TRBD1 on 6 matching bases. V lost 0 bases to trimming and J lost 2 bases, with 12 bases between them. Germline V gene sequence: CDR1 SGHRS, CDR2 YFSETQ. The CDR3 is 15 residues long. Combining the CDR3 with reference TRBV5-1 and TRBJ2-7 gives the whole variable domain KAGVTQTPRYLIKTRGQQVTLSCSPISGHRSVSWYQQTPGQGLQFLFEYFSETQRNKGNFPGRFSGRQFSNSRSEMNVSTLELGDSALYLCASSLAGHGAYEQYFGPGTRLTVT.